This TCR beta chain was identified during a study of blood T cell repertoires in COVID-19. At the level of the study: Sites in the United States, Italy and Spain provided acute and convalescent COVID-19 samples.

V was clipped by 4 bases and J by 8 bases, with 11 bases between them. CDR1 is LGHDT, CDR2 YNNKEL, per germline (reference sequence). This CDR3 region has 12 residues. Those who participated ranged in age from about 18 to 95 years and resided in about two dozen US areas. Authors' processing steps: The authors estimated nucleated cell counts from reference gene primer amplification. Some clones are missing from TCRdb's copy, which holds only in-frame ones; the method was immunoSEQ multiplex PCR. Clone size and V and J calls were adopted from that table, with D and trimming inferred from the DNA. The sample holds over 300,000 clones, around 89% seen once.

The sample was PBMCs or T cells enriched from blood (not recorded which). The rearrangement links TRBV3-1 (or the pseudogene TRBV3-2) to TRBJ1-1; D uncertain. This sequence originates from a woman between 40 and 55 years old who had recovered from COVID-19. The CDR3 sequence: CASSPPEGEAFF. Written as DNA, the CDR3 is TGTGCCAGCAGCCCCCCGGAGGGCGAAGCTTTCTTT.